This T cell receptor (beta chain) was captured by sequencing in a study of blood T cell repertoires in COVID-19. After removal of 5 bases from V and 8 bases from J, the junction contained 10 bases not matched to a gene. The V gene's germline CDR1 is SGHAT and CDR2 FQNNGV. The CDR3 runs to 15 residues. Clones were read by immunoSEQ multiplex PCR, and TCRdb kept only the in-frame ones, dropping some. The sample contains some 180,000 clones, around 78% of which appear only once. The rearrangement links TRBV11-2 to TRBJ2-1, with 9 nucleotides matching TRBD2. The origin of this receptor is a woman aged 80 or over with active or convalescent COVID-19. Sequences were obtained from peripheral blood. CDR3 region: CASSGGGAGGYEQFF. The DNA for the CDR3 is TGTGCCAGCAGCGGCGGGGGGGCAGGCGGGTATGAGCAGTTCTTC.